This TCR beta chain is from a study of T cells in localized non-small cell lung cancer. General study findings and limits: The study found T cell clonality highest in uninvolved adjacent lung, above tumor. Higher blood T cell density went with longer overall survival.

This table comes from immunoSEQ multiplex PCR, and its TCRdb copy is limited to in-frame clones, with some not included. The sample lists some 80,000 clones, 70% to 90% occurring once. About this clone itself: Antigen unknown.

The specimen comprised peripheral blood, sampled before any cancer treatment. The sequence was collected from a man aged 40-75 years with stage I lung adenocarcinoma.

For the CDR3, the DNA is TGTGCCAGCAGCTTGGGCCTTGGGCTCACCGGGGAGCTGTTTTTT. As protein: CASSLGLGLTGELFF. The V call is TRBV5-6, the J call TRBJ2-2; D is unclear. Germline V lookup: CDR1 SGHDT, CDR2 YYEEEE. There are 15 residues in the CDR3. V lost 0 bases and J 4 bases, leaving 10 bases between the germline ends.